A single sample is the source of the 22 T cell receptor beta chains below, sequenced in a study of CD8 T cells in Susac syndrome. An input of about 0.5 to 1 ug of RNA was subjected to reverse transcription using random hexamers. TCRdb analysed the immunoSEQ multiplex PCR reads with MiXCR anew, one entry per CDR3 protein. The sample has roughly 140,000 distinct CDR3 sequences, approximately 93% seen once; the top ten hold roughly 0.2%. The sample was CD8+ T cells from PBMCs. The receptors derive from a human donor with multiple sclerosis.

The rearrangement joins TRBV6-2 or TRBV6-3 to TRBJ2-7; possible D gene TRBD2, 5 bases. Trimming cost V 0 bases and J 0 bases, with 15 bases left between them. Germline V gives CDR1 MNHEY, CDR2 SVGEGT. The CDR3 totals 17 residues. This CDR3 is CASSYSRRGMSSYEQYF. The CDR3 DNA reads TGTGCCAGCAGTTACTCGAGACGGGGAATGAGCTCCTACGAGCAGTACTTC.

The genes are TRBV27 and TRBJ1-5; 7 bases agree with TRBD1. CDR1 is MNHEY and CDR2 is SMNVEV in the germline V gene (reference sequence). The CDR3 loop spans 16 amino acids. Unmatched junction bases numbered 13, after V lost 5 bases and J lost 6 bases. The CDR3, as DNA: TGTGCCAGCAGTCCACGTGAGGCAGGGGGAACTCAGCCCCAGCATTTT. Its protein is CASSPREAGGTQPQHF.

The V gene is TRBV6-8, the J gene TRBJ2-4, with D unclear. The CDR3 sequence is 16 residues long. Germline loops: CDR1 MNHGY, CDR2 SAAAGT. V was shortened by 2 bases and J by 0 bases, with 11 bases between the two germline ends. This CDR3 reads CASSYGVVLAKNIQYF. Here the CDR3 DNA reads TGTGCCAGCAGTTACGGGGTGGTGCTAGCCAAAAACATTCAGTACTTC.

The rearrangement joins TRBV25-1 to TRBJ1-2; possible D gene TRBD1, 5 bases. This CDR3 has 13 amino acids. Trimming took 1 base from V and 8 from J, leaving 11 bases between them. Germline assignment: CDR1 MGHDK and CDR2 SYGVNS. The CDR3 loop reads CASSEWEGEGYTF. DNA for the CDR3: TGTGCCAGCAGTGAATGGGAAGGGGAAGGCTACACCTTC.

The chain carries TRBV23-1 and TRBJ1-6, with 8 positions matching TRBD1. TRBV23-1 is an ORF, and what it does is uncertain. After removal of 4 bases from V and 7 bases from J, the junction contained 12 bases not matched to a gene. CDR3 length equals 17 residues. The CDR3 is CASSRSGGRQGNSPLHF. As DNA, the CDR3 is TGCGCCAGCAGTCGGTCAGGGGGCAGGCAAGGGAATTCACCCCTCCACTTT.

The chain carries TRBV29-1 and TRBJ2-3; 8 bases agree with TRBD1. With 5 bases clipped from V and 0 bases from J, the junction kept 1 base outside the gene matches. The CDR3 covers 13 residues. The germline V gene has CDR1 SQVTM and CDR2 ANQGSEA. The chain's CDR3 is CSVRTGSTDTQYF. Written as DNA, the CDR3 is TGCAGCGTTCGGACAGGGAGCACAGATACGCAGTATTTT.

This chain joins TRBV30 and TRBJ2-1; no firm D call. The CDR3 covers 13 residues. Trimming pared 2 bases from V and 3 bases from J, leaving 8 bases between. Germline assignment: CDR1 GTSNPN and CDR2 SVGIG (reference sequence). In nucleotides, the CDR3 is TGTGCCTGGAGTTTAGGGCTCTACAATGAGCAGTTCTTC. The encoded protein is CAWSLGLYNEQFF.

This CDR3 reads CASSLLFGTGASTDTQYF. CDR3 sequence (DNA): TGTGCCAGCAGCCTTCTCTTCGGAACAGGGGCTAGCACAGATACGCAGTATTTT. The chain is built from TRBV3-1 and TRBJ2-3; 7 positions match TRBD1. Trimming at V came to 4 bases and at J to 0 bases, leaving 13 bases not matched to a gene. The length of the CDR3 is 18 residues. Germline loops: CDR1 LGHDT, CDR2 YNNKEL (reference sequence).

The rearrangement uses TRBV27 and TRBJ2-3; no reliable D call. V was cut by 4 bases and J by 0 bases, with 17 bases left in between. The CDR3 totals 17 residues. Germline V gene lookup returns CDR1 MNHEY and CDR2 SMNVEV (reference sequence). The CDR3 reads CASSSIPYRESTDTQYF. In nucleotides, the CDR3 is TGTGCCAGCAGTTCGATCCCCTATCGAGAAAGCACAGATACGCAGTATTTT.

The chain carries TRBV7-9 and TRBJ2-6; no clear D gene. The germline gives CDR1 SEHNR, CDR2 FQNEAQ (reference sequence). V gave up 3 bases and J gave up 0 bases, with 3 bases separating them. CDR3 length: 14 residues. CDR3 sequence reads: CASSLDSGANVLTF. The CDR3 bases are TGTGCCAGCAGCTTGGACTCTGGGGCCAACGTCCTGACTTTC.

J is TRBJ2-5 and V is TRBV28; 7 bases align to TRBD1. Germline V gives CDR1 MDHEN, CDR2 SYDVKM. The ends lost 3 bases at V and 3 bases at J; junction bases unmatched: 7. The CDR3 contains 15 residues. The CDR3 sequence is CASSFFTTGEETQYF. The DNA for the CDR3 is TGTGCCAGCAGTTTCTTTACCACAGGGGAAGAGACCCAGTACTTC.

The chain employs TRBV5-1 and TRBJ2-5, with D uncertain. The germline gives CDR1 SGHRS, CDR2 YFSETQ. The ends were cut back, 5 bases at V and 0 bases at J, with 11 bases in the middle. The CDR3 covers 14 residues. CDR3: CASSAETYQETQYF. CDR3 DNA: TGCGCCAGCAGTGCGGAGACTTACCAAGAGACCCAGTACTTC.

The rearrangement joins TRBV7-9 to TRBJ2-1; the match to TRBD2 covers 7 bases. CDR1 and CDR2 (germline): SEHNR, FQNEAQ (reference sequence). V was clipped by 3 bases and J by 4 bases; unmatched bases: 9. The CDR3 contains 16 residues. DNA for the CDR3: TGTGCCAGCAGCTTCGCGGGGGACCCAAAATACAATGAGCAGTTCTTC. Translating gives CASSFAGDPKYNEQFF. Complete variable domain (other parts from reference TRBV7-9 and TRBJ2-1): DTGVSQNPRHKITKRGQNVTFRCDPISEHNRLYWYRQTLGQGPEFLTYFQNEAQLEKSRLLSDRFSAERPKGSFSTLEIQRTEQGDSAMYLCASSFAGDPKYNEQFFGPGTRLTVL.

The V and J genes are TRBV3-1 and TRBJ2-2; tentatively, D is TRBD1 (6 bases). Trimming removed 2 bases at V and 6 bases at J, with 13 bases between. Germline loops: CDR1 LGHDT, CDR2 YNNKEL (reference sequence). The CDR3 length is 15 residues. CDR3 loop: CASSQTRTAPGELFF. CDR3 DNA sequence: TGTGCCAGCAGCCAAACTCGGACAGCACCCGGGGAGCTGTTTTTT.

V usage is TRBV4-1 and J usage is TRBJ2-7, with TRBD1 as a possible D gene (5 bases). V lost 4 bases and J 3 bases, leaving 19 bases between the germline ends. Germline values: CDR1 MGHRA, CDR2 YSYEKL. The CDR3 runs 16 residues. The CDR3 nucleotides read TGCGCCAGCAGCCCCTTGGGCACAGGAAAACTCTACGAGCAGTACTTC. Translated: CASSPLGTGKLYEQYF.

The chain carries TRBV7-9 and TRBJ2-1, with D perhaps TRBD2 (5 bases). The CDR3 consists of 13 residues. Trimming left V 8 bases short and J 6 bases short, with 14 bases between. From germline, CDR1 is SEHNR and CDR2 FQNEAQ (reference sequence). This CDR3 reads CASQLGKINEQFF. The CDR3 DNA reads as TGTGCCAGCCAACTAGGAAAAATCAATGAGCAGTTCTTC. The entire variable domain, with the rest obtained from reference TRBV7-9 and TRBJ2-1, is as follows: DTGVSQNPRHKITKRGQNVTFRCDPISEHNRLYWYRQTLGQGPEFLTYFQNEAQLEKSRLLSDRFSAERPKGSFSTLEIQRTEQGDSAMYLCASQLGKINEQFFGPGTRLTVL.

The chain couples TRBV7-9 to TRBJ1-6; D possibly corresponds to TRBD1 (5 bases). Germline values: CDR1 SEHNR, CDR2 FQNEAQ (reference sequence). V lost 4 bases to trimming and J lost 8 bases, with 15 bases between them. The CDR3 runs to 15 residues. The CDR3 sequence is CASSSSGGGDSPLHF. Here the CDR3 DNA reads TGTGCCAGCAGCTCGTCAGGCGGAGGGGATTCACCCCTCCACTTT.

The rearrangement joins TRBV4-3 to TRBJ1-6; 8 nucleotides line up with TRBD1. Looked up from germline, CDR1 is LGHNA and CDR2 is YSLEER. This CDR3 is 15 amino acids long. The junction had 8 bases not matched to a gene; V was cut back by 4 bases and J by 9 bases. In DNA, the CDR3 is TGCGCCAGCAGCCTTCGGACAGGGCGGGGTTCACCCCTCCACTTT. It translates to CASSLRTGRGSPLHF.

The chain carries TRBV19 and TRBJ2-7; 9 bases fit TRBD1. The CDR3 contains 14 residues. The J segment lost 7 bases and the V segment lost 5 bases, leaving 9 bases of the junction unmatched. Germline V lookup: CDR1 LNHDA, CDR2 SQIVND (reference sequence). In DNA form, the CDR3 reads TGTGCCAGTAGTCCAAGTAACAGGGGGCGGGAGCAGTACTTC. This gives the protein CASSPSNRGREQYF.

The J gene is TRBJ1-5, the V gene TRBV19; no definite D call. V lost 0 bases to trimming and J lost 11 bases, with 14 bases between them. The CDR3 is 14 amino acids. Germline values: CDR1 LNHDA, CDR2 SQIVND (reference sequence). CDR3 in DNA: TGTGCCAGTAGTATAGAACCAGCGGAGCGGGCCCAGCATTTT. Its translation: CASSIEPAERAQHF.

The V gene is TRBV4-1, the J gene TRBJ2-3; 10 nucleotides align to TRBD2. The germline gives CDR1 MGHRA, CDR2 YSYEKL. The V gene end was trimmed by 3 bases and the J gene end by 4 bases; junction bases not matched to a gene: 1. The CDR3 runs to 14 residues. The CDR3 region has the DNA TGCGCCAGCAGCCAGGGACTAGCGTCAGATACGCAGTATTTT. Protein: CASSQGLASDTQYF.

The chain carries TRBV7-2 and TRBJ2-1, with unresolved D. The CDR3 loop spans 13 amino acids. V lost 5 bases, J lost 8 bases, and 13 bases lay in between. Germline CDR1 is SGHTA and CDR2 is FQGNSA. CDR3 DNA sequence: TGTGCCAGCAGCCAACTTAGGGCGGATGAGCAGTTCTTC. Encoded protein: CASSQLRADEQFF. The full variable domain, rest sourced from reference TRBV7-2 and TRBJ2-1, is GAGVSQSPSNKVTEKGKDVELRCDPISGHTALYWYRQSLGQGLEFLIYFQGNSAPDKSGLPSDRFSAERTGGSVSTLTIQRTQQEDSAVYLCASSQLRADEQFFGPGTRLTVL.